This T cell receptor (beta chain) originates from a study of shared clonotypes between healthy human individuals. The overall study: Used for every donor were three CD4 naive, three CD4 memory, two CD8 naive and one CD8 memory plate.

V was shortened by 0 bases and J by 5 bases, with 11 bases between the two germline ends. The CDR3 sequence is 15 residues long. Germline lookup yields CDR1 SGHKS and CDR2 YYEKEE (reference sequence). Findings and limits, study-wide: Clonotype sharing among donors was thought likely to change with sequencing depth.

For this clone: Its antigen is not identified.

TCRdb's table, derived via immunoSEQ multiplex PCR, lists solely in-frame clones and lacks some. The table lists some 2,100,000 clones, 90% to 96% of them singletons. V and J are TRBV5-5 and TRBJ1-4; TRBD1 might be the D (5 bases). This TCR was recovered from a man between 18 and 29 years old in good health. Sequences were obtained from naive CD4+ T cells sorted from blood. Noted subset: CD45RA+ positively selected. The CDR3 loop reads CASSLEGALNEKLFF. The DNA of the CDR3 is TGTGCCAGCAGCTTGGAAGGGGCGTTAAATGAAAAACTGTTTTTT.